Following are 9 T cell receptor beta chains from one sample sequenced in a study of shared clonotypes between healthy human individuals. TCRdb keeps only in-frame clones here, not all; method: immunoSEQ multiplex PCR. The sample includes millions of clones, 93% of them seen just once. The specimen was naive CD4+ T cells from PBMCs. The subset is: CD45RA+ positively selected. The origin of the receptors is a man younger than 35 in good health. Some clones in this sample may be carry-over from other donors' samples.

V gene TRBV7-9 combines with J gene TRBJ1-2; D gene unclear. V was clipped by 4 bases and J by 2 bases, with 14 bases between them. The CDR3 covers 15 residues. CDR1 SEHNR and CDR2 FQNEAQ come from the germline V gene (reference sequence). CDR3 sequence reads: CASSSFGRFNYGYTF. CDR3 DNA: TGTGCCAGCAGCTCCTTCGGGCGGTTCAACTATGGCTACACCTTC.

J is TRBJ2-7 and V is TRBV30; 8 nucleotides agree with TRBD1. CDR1 and CDR2 (germline): GTSNPN, SVGIG (reference sequence). V gave up 5 bases and J gave up 3 bases; unmatched junction bases: 9. The CDR3 consists of 14 residues. The CDR3: CAWAQGAQVYEQYF. DNA for the CDR3: TGTGCCTGGGCCCAGGGGGCGCAGGTCTACGAGCAGTACTTC. The full variable domain, with the rest looked up from reference TRBV30 and TRBJ2-7, is SQTIHQWPATLVQPVGSPLSLECTVEGTSNPNLYWYRQAAGRGLQLLFYSVGIGQISSEVPQNLSASRPQDRQFILSSKKLLLSDSGFYLCAWAQGAQVYEQYFGPGTRLTVT.

This chain uses TRBV11-2 with TRBJ1-1; TRBD1 might be the D (5 bases). Germline V CDR1 and CDR2: SGHAT, FQNNGV. The ends were cut back, 5 bases at V and 1 base at J, with 8 bases in the middle. The CDR3 totals 13 residues. CDR3 sequence: CASSVQENTEAFF. In DNA, the CDR3 is TGTGCCAGCAGCGTACAGGAGAACACTGAAGCTTTCTTT.

This chain uses TRBV10-3 with TRBJ1-2; TRBD1 might be the D (6 bases). Trimming shortened V by 3 bases and J by 6 bases, and 14 bases separated the two germline ends. The CDR3 covers 14 residues. Germline-derived CDR1 and CDR2 are ENHRY and SYGVKD. Here the CDR3 reads CAISELGGPDGYTF. The CDR3 DNA reads as TGTGCCATCAGTGAACTTGGGGGGCCGGATGGCTACACCTTC.

This chain connects TRBV30 to TRBJ2-1; the match to TRBD2 covers 9 bases. From germline, CDR1 is GTSNPN and CDR2 SVGIG (reference sequence). V was clipped by 2 bases and J by 0 bases; unmatched bases: 5. The CDR3 has 16 amino acids. Here the CDR3 reads CAWSTLAGSSYNEQFF. CDR3 DNA sequence: TGTGCCTGGAGTACACTAGCGGGCTCCTCCTACAATGAGCAGTTCTTC.

The chain combines TRBV28 with TRBJ1-4; no firm D call. CDR3 size: 15 residues. V dropped 6 bases and J dropped 0 bases, with 11 bases sitting between them. CDR1 MDHEN and CDR2 SYDVKM come from the germline V gene. CDR3 loop: CASRGWTPTNEKLFF. DNA of the CDR3: TGTGCCAGCAGGGGGTGGACGCCAACTAATGAAAAACTGTTTTTT.

The chain combines TRBV15 with TRBJ1-1; a weak D match, TRBD1 (6 bases). CDR3 size: 15 residues. Germline V gene lookup returns CDR1 LNHNV and CDR2 YYDKDF (reference sequence). Trimming removed 0 bases from V and 0 bases from J, with 8 bases in between. The CDR3 region has the DNA TGTGCCACCAGCAGAGATCAGGGGCTGAACACTGAAGCTTTCTTT. It encodes CATSRDQGLNTEAFF.

The chain uses TRBV11-3 and TRBJ2-3; 11 nucleotides align to TRBD2. CDR1 SGHNT and CDR2 YENEEA come from the germline V gene. The ends lost 5 bases at V and 1 base at J; junction bases unmatched: 8. CDR3 size: 17 residues. CDR3 nucleotide sequence: TGTGCCAGCAGCCATCCCCCACTAGCGGGAGGCACAGATACGCAGTATTTT. The encoded protein is CASSHPPLAGGTDTQYF.

The chain employs TRBV19 and TRBJ2-1; 8 bases align to TRBD2. Germline V gives CDR1 LNHDA, CDR2 SQIVND (reference sequence). This CDR3 is built from 15 residues. Losses at the gene ends were 5 bases for V and 4 bases for J; bases not matched to a gene: 7. The CDR3 sequence: CASSAGGYSYNEQFF. The CDR3 DNA is TGTGCCAGTAGTGCGGGGGGATACTCGTACAATGAGCAGTTCTTC.